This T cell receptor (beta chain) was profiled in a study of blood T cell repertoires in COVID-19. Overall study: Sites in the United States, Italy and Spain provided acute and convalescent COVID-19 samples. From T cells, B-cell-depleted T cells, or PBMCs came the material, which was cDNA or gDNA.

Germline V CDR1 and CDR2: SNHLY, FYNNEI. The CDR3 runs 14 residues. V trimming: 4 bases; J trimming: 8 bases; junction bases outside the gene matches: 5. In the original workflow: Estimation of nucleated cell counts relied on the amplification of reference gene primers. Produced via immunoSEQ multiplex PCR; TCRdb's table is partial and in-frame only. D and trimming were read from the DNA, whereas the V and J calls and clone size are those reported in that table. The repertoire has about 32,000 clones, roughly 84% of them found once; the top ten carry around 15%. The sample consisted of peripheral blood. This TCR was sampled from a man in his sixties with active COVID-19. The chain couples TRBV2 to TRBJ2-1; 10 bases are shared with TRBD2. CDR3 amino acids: CASSAGTSADEQFF. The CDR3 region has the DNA TGTGCCAGCAGTGCCGGGACTAGCGCGGATGAGCAGTTCTTC.